This TCR beta chain came from a study of blood T cell repertoires in COVID-19. Method: immunoSEQ multiplex PCR; TCRdb's copy keeps in-frame clones and lacks some. The sample yields approximately 88,000 clones, about 93% seen once. This clone was detected only a few times. This CDR3 is built from 12 residues. V was trimmed by 2 bases and J by 8 bases, leaving 7 bases between them. The germline gives CDR1 SGHRS, CDR2 YFSETQ. The chain has TRBV5-1 and TRBJ2-2; no definite D call. The sequence derives from a woman in her 50s in a cohort sampled during active COVID-19. Sequencing was performed on peripheral blood. CDR3 sequence (DNA): TGCGCCAGCAGCTTAGAGAGGGGGGAGCTGTTTTTT. Protein sequence: CASSLERGELFF.